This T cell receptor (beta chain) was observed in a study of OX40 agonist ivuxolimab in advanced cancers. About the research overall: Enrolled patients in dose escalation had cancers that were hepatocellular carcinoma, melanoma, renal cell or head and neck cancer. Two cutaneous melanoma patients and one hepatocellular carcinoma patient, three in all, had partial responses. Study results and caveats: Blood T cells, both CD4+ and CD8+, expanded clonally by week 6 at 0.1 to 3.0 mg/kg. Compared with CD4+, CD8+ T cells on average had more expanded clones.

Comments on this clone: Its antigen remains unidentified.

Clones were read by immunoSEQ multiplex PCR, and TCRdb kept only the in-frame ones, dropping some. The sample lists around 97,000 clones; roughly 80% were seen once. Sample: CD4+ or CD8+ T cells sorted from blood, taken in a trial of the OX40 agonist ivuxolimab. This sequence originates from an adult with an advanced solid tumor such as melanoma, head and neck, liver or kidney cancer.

The CDR3 nucleotides read TGTGCCAGCAGTGACTCCTGGCGGGACAATGAGCAGTTCTTC. Translated, it gives CASSDSWRDNEQFF. V and J are TRBV6-4 and TRBJ2-1, with D maybe TRBD2 (5 bases). This CDR3 comprises 14 residues. V was shortened by 0 bases and J by 5 bases, with 8 bases between the two germline ends. CDR1 is MRHNA, CDR2 SNTAGT, per germline.